A single sample gave rise to the 21 T cell receptor beta chains below, sequenced in a study of blood T cell repertoires in COVID-19. Only in-frame clones appear in the TCRdb table, and some are missing; sequencing was by immunoSEQ multiplex PCR. The sample has 60,000 to 70,000 clones; about 90% are singletons. Sequencing was carried out using peripheral blood. These TCRs come from a human donor in a cohort sampled during active COVID-19.

The V gene is TRBV29-1, the J gene TRBJ2-3, with TRBD2 as a possible D gene (5 bases). The V gene lost 7 bases and the J gene lost 4 bases, with 6 bases spanning the gap. The CDR3 totals 10 residues. Germline V CDR1 and CDR2: SQVTM, ANQGSEA. The CDR3 DNA reads as TGCAGCGGAGGGTCAGATACGCAGTATTTT. Its translation: CSGGSDTQYF.

J is TRBJ1-1 and V is TRBV5-4; D call uncertain. In germline, CDR1 is SGHNT, CDR2 YYREEE (reference sequence). The CDR3 consists of 15 residues. V lost 6 bases and J 1 base, leaving 16 bases between the germline ends. The chain's CDR3 is CASTLGVPGNTEAFF. CDR3 DNA: TGTGCCAGCACCCTTGGTGTTCCAGGGAACACTGAAGCTTTCTTT.

A few counts support this clone. The gene calls are TRBV2 and TRBJ1-4; 7 nucleotides match TRBD1. Trimming removed 6 bases from V and 4 bases from J; junction bases left unmatched: 11. The CDR3 is made up of 16 amino acids. The germline CDR1 and CDR2 sequences are SNHLY and FYNNEI. The CDR3 protein is CASSPSGRGNNEKLFF. The DNA of the CDR3 is TGTGCCAGCAGCCCGAGCGGCAGGGGGAATAATGAAAAACTGTTTTTT.

The CDR3 region has the DNA TGCGCCAGCAGCCCTCCTAGCGGGATAAACAATGAGCAGTTCTTC. It is translated as CASSPPSGINNEQFF. This chain connects TRBV5-1 to TRBJ2-1; 9 nucleotides match TRBD2. This CDR3 is 15 amino acids long. Germline values: CDR1 SGHRS, CDR2 YFSETQ. Germline trimming cut 4 bases from V and 5 bases from J; bases unmatched to any gene: 7.

This clone showed up just once. The CDR3 DNA follows: TGTGCCAGCAGTCAATCTATCGTTACGGGCAATGAGCAGTTCTTC. This translates into CASSQSIVTGNEQFF. The chain is built from TRBV27 and TRBJ2-1; D not certain. V was cut by 5 bases and J by 6 bases, with 17 bases left in between. The CDR3 sequence is 15 residues long. The germline CDR1 and CDR2 sequences are MNHEY and SMNVEV (reference sequence).

J is TRBJ2-7 and V is TRBV15; a possible D gene is TRBD2 (6 bases). CDR3 length equals 12 residues. Between the trimmed V and J ends, which lost 9 bases and 4 bases, there was a span of 13 bases. Germline CDR1 reads LNHNV; CDR2 reads YYDKDF (reference sequence). The chain's CDR3 is CATGAGGYEQYF. The CDR3 DNA reads as TGTGCCACAGGCGCTGGGGGGTACGAGCAGTACTTC.

The rearrangement links TRBV6-6 to TRBJ2-7; possibly TRBD1 for D (6 bases). Germline V CDR1 and CDR2: MNHNY, SVGAGI (reference sequence). The V end lost 1 base, the J end lost 2 bases, and 12 bases lay between the germline ends. The CDR3 loop spans 15 amino acids. The CDR3 sequence is CASSYLQGITYEQYF. The CDR3 DNA sequence: TGTGCCAGCAGTTACTTACAGGGAATCACCTACGAGCAGTACTTC.

J is TRBJ1-3 and V is TRBV6-5, with TRBD1 matching over 8 bases. CDR1 is MNHEY, CDR2 SVGAGI, per germline. This CDR3 is built from 14 residues. The V and J ends lost 6 bases and 4 bases, in that order; junction bases with no gene match: 5. The CDR3 nucleotides are TGTGCCAGCAGGGACAGGGAGGGAGGAAACACCATATATTTT. Amino acids: CASRDREGGNTIYF.

The gene calls are TRBV28 and TRBJ2-7; 10 bases are a match to TRBD1. The length of the CDR3 is 19 residues. CDR1 is MDHEN, CDR2 SYDVKM, per germline. Trimming removed 5 bases from V and 6 bases from J; junction bases left unmatched: 22. The CDR3 DNA sequence: TGTGCCAGCAGTCCGAACCCGGGACAGGGGACGACGGTACGGGGCGAGCAGTACTTC. It yields the protein CASSPNPGQGTTVRGEQYF.

The chain is built from TRBV28 and TRBJ1-2, with TRBD1 matching 8 bases. Losses at the gene ends were 3 bases for V and 5 bases for J; bases not matched to a gene: 11. Germline CDR1 and CDR2: MDHEN and SYDVKM. This CDR3 has 16 residues. CDR3 DNA: TGTGCCAGCAGTTTCTACCCCCGACAGGGGCCGTATGGCTACACCTTC. It specifies CASSFYPRQGPYGYTF.

This clone showed up just a few times. The chain's CDR3 is CSVEGGETVYNEQFF. DNA of the CDR3: TGCAGCGTTGAGGGTGGCGAGACAGTATACAATGAGCAGTTCTTC. The chain recombines TRBV29-1 with TRBJ2-1; the D gene is possibly TRBD1 (5 bases). The germline CDR1 and CDR2 sequences are SQVTM and ANQGSEA. The CDR3 runs 15 residues. Trimming stripped 3 bases from V and 4 bases from J, with 16 bases between.

The chain recombines TRBV19 with TRBJ2-5; 8 positions agree with TRBD2. Germline V gene sequence: CDR1 LNHDA, CDR2 SQIVND (reference sequence). This CDR3 comprises 15 residues. With V trimmed by 5 bases and J by 4 bases, 9 bases remained unmatched. The CDR3: CASSVLAEAGETQYF. The DNA of the CDR3 is TGTGCCAGTAGTGTACTAGCGGAAGCAGGAGAGACCCAGTACTTC.

V is TRBV19 and J is TRBJ2-2; weak D call: TRBD1 (5 bases). CDR1 is LNHDA and CDR2 is SQIVND in the germline V gene (reference sequence). V was shortened by 3 bases and J by 6 bases, with 20 bases between the two germline ends. This CDR3 has 17 amino acids. CDR3 in amino acids: CASSIVRKGFSAGELFF. Written as DNA, the CDR3 is TGTGCCAGTAGTATCGTCCGAAAGGGGTTCAGCGCCGGGGAGCTGTTTTTT.

The chain combines TRBV6-2 or TRBV6-3 with TRBJ2-3; TRBD1 matches at 8 bases. J gave up 5 bases and V 4 bases, and 8 bases lay outside the gene matches. CDR1 MNHEY and CDR2 SVGEGT come from the germline V gene. CDR3 length: 15 amino acids. The CDR3 protein is CASSSGGQGQDTQYF. CDR3 DNA sequence: TGTGCCAGCAGTTCCGGAGGACAGGGCCAAGATACGCAGTATTTT.

V and J are TRBV29-1 and TRBJ2-1, with 7 positions matching TRBD1. The CDR3 runs to 13 residues. Trimming took 6 bases from V and 1 from J; bases not matched to a gene: 3. Per germline, CDR1 SQVTM and CDR2 ANQGSEA. Here the CDR3 DNA reads TGCAGCGTCGTCAGGGGGTCCTACAATGAGCAGTTCTTC. Encoded protein: CSVVRGSYNEQFF.

The chain combines TRBV2 with TRBJ1-1; D is ambiguous. V lost 0 bases, J lost 13 bases, and 15 bases lay in between. Germline V gene sequence: CDR1 SNHLY, CDR2 FYNNEI. The CDR3 has 13 residues. For the CDR3, the DNA is TGTGCCAGCAGTGAAGCGCGCCGGGGAGTCTATTTCTTT. Translation: CASSEARRGVYFF.

The genes are TRBV4-3 and TRBJ1-4; 7 bases are shared with TRBD1. The V gene's germline CDR1 is LGHNA and CDR2 YSLEER. V shed 3 bases, J shed 7 bases, and the junction held 11 bases outside the gene matches. The CDR3 extends over 16 amino acids. CDR3 bases: TGCGCCAGCAGCCAGGCACGACAGGGAGGCAGTGAAAAACTGTTTTTT. It encodes CASSQARQGGSEKLFF.

This chain uses TRBV6-6 with TRBJ2-1; the match to TRBD2 covers 14 bases. The junction had 4 bases not matched to a gene; V was cut back by 5 bases and J by 7 bases. Per germline, CDR1 MNHNY and CDR2 SVGAGI (reference sequence). The CDR3 has 15 amino acids. In nucleotides, the CDR3 is TGTGCCAGCAGTAAGGGACTAGCGGGAGTAAATGAGCAGTTCTTC. Its protein is CASSKGLAGVNEQFF.

Here the CDR3 reads CATLGGATNEKLFF. The DNA of the CDR3 is TGCGCCACCTTGGGGGGTGCAACTAATGAAAAACTGTTTTTT. V is TRBV10-2 and J is TRBJ1-4, with a possible D match to TRBD1 (5 bases). This CDR3 has 14 residues. V was cut by 10 bases and J by 0 bases, with 12 bases left in between. Germline V gene data show CDR1 as WSHSY and CDR2 as SAAADI.

The rearrangement links TRBV11-2 to TRBJ2-3, with 7 bases aligning to TRBD1. The CDR3 has 14 residues. Germline CDR1 SGHAT, CDR2 FQNNGV. Losses at the gene ends were 4 bases for V and 3 bases for J; bases not matched to a gene: 4. CDR3 region: CASSSRGSTDTQYF. CDR3 nucleotide sequence: TGTGCCAGCAGCTCCAGGGGGAGTACAGATACGCAGTATTTT.

This sequence joins TRBV20-1 and TRBJ1-2, with TRBD1 matching over 12 bases. J lost 3 bases, V lost 3 bases, and 8 bases had no gene match. CDR3 length: 16 amino acids. The germline gives CDR1 DFQATT, CDR2 SNEGSKA (reference sequence). The CDR3 spells CSASPPGTGGHYGYTF. The CDR3 DNA follows: TGCAGTGCTAGTCCTCCCGGGACAGGGGGCCACTATGGCTACACCTTC.